This entry is about one TCR beta chain. The CDR3 sequence is 11 residues long. Germline CDR1 is GTSNPN and CDR2 is SVGIG (reference sequence). TCRdb's table, derived via immunoSEQ multiplex PCR, lists solely in-frame clones and lacks some. This table holds some 150,000 clones, roughly 81% found once. The data belong to a study of blood T cell repertoires in COVID-19. For the study at large: Collection of acute and convalescent COVID-19 samples took place in the United States, Italy and Spain. T cells, B-cell-depleted T cells, or PBMCs supplied cDNA or gDNA.

The TCR sequence derives from a human donor with acute or convalescent COVID-19. The donor label of this sample is uncertain. This chain links TRBV30 with TRBJ1-4, with D tentatively TRBD1 (6 bases). Sequences were obtained from peripheral blood. The DNA for the CDR3 is TGTGCACAGGGTGAACATGAAAAACTGTTTTTT. Its translation is CAQGEHEKLFF.